The clone carrying this TCR beta chain was seen a few times. Its matching antigen is unknown. The data originate from a study of OX40 agonist ivuxolimab in advanced cancers. Study-wide points: Relative to CD4+, CD8+ T cells held more expanded clones on average.

The germline V and J ends were trimmed by 4 bases and 0 bases, with 14 bases remaining between them. Germline V gene lookup returns CDR1 MNHEY and CDR2 SMNVEV (reference sequence). The CDR3 length is 16 residues. Using immunoSEQ multiplex PCR, the repertoire was profiled, and TCRdb retains in-frame clones only, with some absent. The sample holds more than 40,000 clones, around nine tenths seen once. The chain uses TRBV27 and TRBJ2-3; D gene uncertain. The sample consisted of CD4+ or CD8+ T cells sorted from blood, taken in a trial of the OX40 agonist ivuxolimab. This clonotype was obtained from an adult with an advanced solid tumor such as melanoma, head and neck, liver or kidney cancer. The CDR3 here is CASSSPSAPSTDTQYF. For the CDR3, the DNA is TGTGCCAGCAGTTCCCCCTCCGCCCCGAGCACAGATACGCAGTATTTT.